This T cell receptor (beta chain) is from a study of cytomegalovirus exposure and HLA in healthy donors. Trimming cost V 2 bases and J 2 bases; bases outside gene matches: 10. The germline gives CDR1 SEHNR, CDR2 FQNEAQ (reference sequence). The CDR3 extends over 18 amino acids. Healthy bone marrow donors made up the donor group. Notes on this clone: What it binds is not known.

Study-wide results and limits: According to an earlier analysis, most TCR beta V segments yielded productive rearrangements about 87% or about 30% of the time. Later analysis associated a missense DCLRE1C variant with TCR beta V- and J-gene trimming. Associated with cytomegalovirus, according to the listing, were 150 to 200 TCR beta chains.

PCR employed 60 Vbeta and 13 Jbeta primers. Sequencing was performed with immunoSEQ multiplex PCR; in TCRdb, only in-frame clones are kept and a portion is missing. The top ten hold 1.4% to 1.5% of the sample, which has approximately 160,000 clones, 75% to 85% seen once. This rearrangement joins TRBV7-9 to TRBJ2-4; 9 bases agree with TRBD2. This clonotype was sampled from a woman in her 30s in good health and CMV-seropositive. The sample consisted of PBMCs. The CDR3 is CASSLPIAGAQTKNIQYF. The CDR3 coding sequence is TGTGCCAGCAGCTTACCTATAGCGGGAGCTCAAACCAAAAACATTCAGTACTTC. Drawing the rest from reference TRBV7-9 and TRBJ2-4, the complete variable domain is DTGVSQNPRHKITKRGQNVTFRCDPISEHNRLYWYRQTLGQGPEFLTYFQNEAQLEKSRLLSDRFSAERPKGSFSTLEIQRTEQGDSAMYLCASSLPIAGAQTKNIQYFGAGTRLSVL.